A selection of T cell receptor beta chains follows, all from one sample in a study of PD-1 blockade in mismatch repair-deficient tumors. Assay: immunoSEQ multiplex PCR; the TCRdb copy retains only in-frame clones and omits some. The sample yields about 51,000 clones, roughly 80% seen once. The source material was peripheral blood, sampled about 4.5 months after starting pembrolizumab. Every receptor here comes from an adult with mismatch repair-deficient cancer. Both conserved end residues are part of each CDR3. D genes are given only for firm matches. The size entry is marked missing in some rows and otherwise reads once, few, many or a size class.

j_call clone_size v_call d_call cdr3_aa cdr3_nt
TRBJ2-3 . TRBV9 TRBD2 CASSVASGRAAADTQYF TGTGCCAGCAGCGTAGCAAGCGGGAGGGCCGCCGCAGATACGCAGTATTTT
TRBJ1-2 once TRBV29-1 . CSAELQADYGYTF TGCAGCGCCGAACTACAGGCGGACTATGGCTACACCTTC
TRBJ2-1 . TRBV6-1 TRBD1 CAIITGVGRGQFF TGTGCCATCATAACAGGGGTGGGACGGGGGCAGTTCTTC
TRBJ1-3 . TRBV5-1 TRBD1 CASSLRGTGAGNTIYF TGCGCCAGCAGCTTGCGAGGGACAGGGGCCGGAAACACCATATATTTT
TRBJ1-1 . TRBV7-2 . CASSFKPNTEAFF TGTGCCAGCAGCTTTAAGCCGAACACTGAAGCTTTCTTT
TRBJ1-4 few TRBV4-1 . CASSHQGVVEKLFF TGCGCCAGCAGCCACCAGGGCGTAGTAGAAAAACTGTTTTTT
TRBJ2-4 . TRBV11-3 . CASSPGGERLSVQYF TGTGCCAGCAGCCCCGGAGGAGAGCGGCTCTCGGTTCAGTACTTC
TRBJ2-5 . TRBV9 . CASSAPSAETQYF TGTGCCAGCAGCGCCCCTAGTGCGGAGACCCAGTACTTC
TRBJ2-7 . TRBV7-9 . CASSSYISSYEQYF TGTGCCAGCAGCTCGTACATAAGCTCCTACGAGCAGTACTTC
TRBJ2-7 once TRBV6-5 TRBD1 CASSRDRYEQYF TGTGCCAGCAGTAGGGACAGATACGAGCAGTACTTC
TRBJ1-2 . TRBV18 TRBD1 CASSPTNRGKDYGYTF TGTGCCAGCTCACCTACAAACAGGGGGAAGGACTATGGCTACACCTTC
TRBJ1-1 . TRBV5-5 . CASSPYGENTEAFF TGTGCCAGCAGCCCTTATGGGGAGAACACTGAAGCTTTCTTT
TRBJ2-7 . TRBV27 . CASGTYEQYF TGTGCCAGCGGGACCTACGAGCAGTACTTC
TRBJ2-1 . TRBV7-6 TRBD2 CASRRTSGAYNEQFF TGTGCCAGCAGGCGGACTAGCGGGGCCTACAATGAGCAGTTCTTC
TRBJ1-1 . TRBV28 . CASSTNSRARPEAFF TGTGCCAGCAGTACTAATTCGAGGGCAAGGCCAGAAGCTTTCTTT
TRBJ1-1 . TRBV4-1 . CASRGLLWNTEAFF TGCGCCAGCAGGGGACTATTATGGAACACTGAAGCTTTCTTT
TRBJ1-3 . TRBV4-1 . CASSQDTAAGNTIYF TGCGCCAGCAGCCAAGATACCGCAGCTGGAAACACCATATATTTT
TRBJ1-2 . TRBV6-1 TRBD1 CASSEAQGGRYGYTF TGTGCCAGCAGTGAAGCGCAGGGGGGACGATATGGCTACACCTTC
TRBJ1-2 . TRBV28 TRBD1 CASSFPGTGGIYGYTF TGTGCCAGCAGTTTTCCTGGGACAGGGGGAATCTATGGCTACACCTTC
TRBJ2-1 . TRBV15 TRBD1 CATSRGTGPLYNEQFF TGTGCCACCAGCAGAGGGACAGGACCCCTTTACAATGAGCAGTTCTTC
TRBJ2-3 . TRBV7-2 TRBD2 CASSLDGLAGRTDTQYF TGTGCCAGCAGCTTAGACGGGCTAGCGGGACGAACAGATACGCAGTATTTT
TRBJ1-1 . TRBV10-2 TRBD1 CASSGQGVDRTEAFF TGCGCCAGCTCCGGACAGGGAGTAGATAGGACTGAAGCTTTCTTT
TRBJ2-1 . TRBV7-6 TRBD2 CASSSIGATSGLPYNEQFF TGTGCCAGCAGCTCAATTGGGGCGACTAGCGGGCTGCCCTACAATGAGCAGTTCTTC